This TCR beta chain appears in the sequencing data of a study of OX40 agonist ivuxolimab in advanced cancers. About the research overall: Patients received ivuxolimab, an agonistic anti-OX40 (CD134) antibody. People who had prior anti-PD-1, anti-PD-L1 or anti-CTLA-4 therapy could take part, and around 43% had some.

Study results and caveats: The authors also found low normalized T-cell clonal expansion in some nonresponders.

A history of autoimmune disease or systemic immunosuppression excluded patients. Assay used: immunoSEQ multiplex PCR; TCRdb lists only in-frame clones, some missing. Among approximately 100,000 clones listed, 90% were seen once. The CDR3 has 13 amino acids. Germline CDR1 is SGHVS and CDR2 is FQNEAQ. The V end was cut by 2 bases, the J end by 7 bases, with 9 bases between. The table lists this clone with a few counts. What it binds is unknown. This receptor was obtained from an adult with an advanced solid tumor such as melanoma, head and neck, liver or kidney cancer. The sequences come from CD4+ or CD8+ T cells sorted from blood, collected in a trial of the OX40 agonist ivuxolimab. V usage is TRBV7-8 and J usage is TRBJ1-5; maybe TRBD1 (5 bases). The CDR3 here is CASSLSGQQPQHF. The CDR3 DNA is TGTGCCAGCAGCTTATCAGGGCAGCAGCCCCAGCATTTT.